Below, 29 T cell receptor beta chains from the same sample are listed, as sequenced in a study of T cells in Graves' hyperthyroidism and ophthalmopathy. TCR beta CDR3 regions were amplified from RNA transcripts. First-round RT-PCR of the TCR CDR3 relied on the HTBI primer set. TCRdb reprocessed the multiplex PCR reads with MiXCR, giving one entry per CDR3 protein. The sample lists hundreds of thousands of distinct CDR3 sequences, 15% to 19% seen once, with roughly an eighth in the top ten. Sequenced input: blood. Receptor source: a woman aged 18 to 35 with Graves' hyperthyroidism.

This clonotype was picked up a small number of times. This chain uses TRBV24-1 with TRBJ2-5; tentatively, D is TRBD2 (5 bases). Looked up from germline, CDR1 is KGHDR and CDR2 is SFDVKD. This CDR3 has 13 residues. Trimming stripped 3 bases from V and 4 bases from J, with 8 bases between. CDR3 protein: CATSDAGVETQYF. CDR3 nucleotide sequence: TGTGCCACCAGTGATGCGGGCGTAGAGACCCAGTACTTC.

V is TRBV20-1 and J is TRBJ1-1; D ambiguous. The CDR3 is made up of 14 amino acids. The germline V and J ends were trimmed by 6 bases and 0 bases, with 14 bases remaining between them. CDR1 and CDR2 (germline): DFQATT, SNEGSKA (reference sequence). CDR3 amino acids: CSASQNSLNTEAFF. The DNA for the CDR3 is TGCAGTGCCTCACAAAATAGTTTGAACACTGAAGCTTTCTTT.

Ten or more counts support this clonotype. The chain carries TRBV12-3 or TRBV12-4 and TRBJ2-5; either TRBD1 or TRBD2 may fit D (6 bases each). The CDR3 spans 13 residues. V gave up 3 bases and J gave up 4 bases, with 9 bases separating them. The CDR3 nucleotides are TGTGCCAGCAGTTTTTCGGGGGCAGAGACCCAGTACTTC. This gives the protein CASSFSGAETQYF.

The rearrangement joins TRBV7-6 to TRBJ1-2; D is perhaps TRBD1 (5 bases). CDR1 and CDR2 from the germline V gene are SGHVS and FNYEAQ. V gave up 5 bases and J gave up 6 bases, with 16 bases separating them. The CDR3 contains 14 residues. CDR3 nucleotides: TGTGCCAGCAGCCCACTCCCGGGACCAAATGGCTACACCTTC. It is translated as CASSPLPGPNGYTF.

This clonotype was counted ten times or more. The chain recombines TRBV5-1 with TRBJ2-1, with 10 bases identical to TRBD2. Germline V gene sequence: CDR1 SGHRS, CDR2 YFSETQ. The CDR3 totals 14 residues. The V segment lost 4 bases and the J segment 6 bases; nucleotides outside the gene matches: 4. This chain's CDR3 is CASSTGLASNEQFF. The DNA for the CDR3 is TGCGCCAGCAGCACGGGACTAGCGAGCAATGAGCAGTTCTTC.

This chain uses TRBV4-1 with TRBJ2-5, with D hard to call. Trimming cost V 3 bases and J 3 bases, with 17 bases left between them. This CDR3 contains 16 residues. CDR1 is MGHRA, CDR2 YSYEKL, per germline. The chain's CDR3 is CASSQEPGPTKETQYF. The CDR3 coding sequence is TGCGCCAGCAGCCAGGAACCGGGCCCAACCAAAGAGACCCAGTACTTC.

This clonotype was counted only a few times. Since a much larger clone is just one base distant, this may be a read error. The chain combines TRBV20-1 with TRBJ2-1; 10 bases map to TRBD2. V lost 1 base to trimming and J lost 10 bases; unmatched junction nucleotides: 7. This CDR3 has 14 residues. Germline CDR1 reads DFQATT; CDR2 reads SNEGSKA (reference sequence). The CDR3 coding sequence is TGCAGTGCTAGAGTTCCCAAGACTAGCGGGGAGCAGTTCTTC. This codes for CSARVPKTSGEQFF.

Comments on this clonotype: The CDR3 does not close with the conserved phenylalanine or tryptophan, likely indicating a read error. The chain is built from TRBV20-1 and TRBJ2-3, with TRBD2 identical over 11 bases. This CDR3 has 17 residues. Germline assignment: CDR1 DFQATT and CDR2 SNEGSKA (reference sequence). V gave up 0 bases and J gave up 1 base; unmatched junction bases: 6. CDR3 loop: CSARDVAGGLGTDTQYL. In DNA, the CDR3 is TGCAGTGCTAGAGATGTAGCGGGAGGGTTGGGCACAGATACGCAGTATCTT.

This clonotype turned up a few times. The chain recombines TRBV29-1 with TRBJ1-4; the D is unclear. CDR3 length equals 11 residues. Germline V CDR1 and CDR2: SQVTM, ANQGSEA. Trimming left V 5 bases short and J 8 bases short, with 9 bases between. CDR3 sequence (DNA): TGCAGCGTTCTAACATCGGAAAAACTGTTTTTT. Its translation: CSVLTSEKLFF.

V is TRBV7-2 and J is TRBJ2-5; D unclear. Trimming took off 1 base at V and 4 bases at J, with 7 bases between the two ends. The CDR3 has 13 amino acids. The germline CDR1 and CDR2 sequences are SGHTA and FQGNSA. As DNA, the CDR3 is TGTGCCAGCAGCTTAGACCAGCGAGAGACCCAGTACTTC. Protein product: CASSLDQRETQYF.

In this sample, this clonotype turned up many times. The chain employs TRBV3-1 and TRBJ1-1; weak D call: TRBD1 (5 bases). CDR3 length equals 19 residues. The V end lost 0 bases, the J end lost 6 bases, and 26 bases lay between the germline ends. Germline loops: CDR1 LGHDT, CDR2 YNNKEL (reference sequence). The CDR3 reads CASSQEDGSGRWWEPEAFF. CDR3 coding DNA: TGTGCCAGCAGCCAAGAAGATGGGTCAGGGCGGTGGTGGGAACCTGAAGCTTTCTTT.

The rearrangement links TRBV7-8 to TRBJ1-1; D is unclear. In germline, CDR1 is SGHVS, CDR2 FQNEAQ. Trimming took off 5 bases at V and 11 bases at J, with 18 bases between the two ends. This CDR3 is 13 amino acids long. DNA of the CDR3: TGTGCCAGCAGCACACTGACGGGGAATCTCGCTTTCTTT. Amino acids: CASSTLTGNLAFF.

This clonotype was detected ten times or more. The chain joins TRBV6-1 to TRBJ2-7; TRBD1 is a possible D gene (5 bases). Germline V gives CDR1 MNHNS, CDR2 SASEGT. V dropped 6 bases and J dropped 2 bases, with 17 bases sitting between them. The CDR3 has 15 amino acids. CDR3 loop: CASRNDRGRPYEQYF. DNA for the CDR3: TGTGCCAGCAGAAATGACAGAGGCCGACCCTACGAGCAGTACTTC.

This clonotype was detected only a few times. The chain is built from TRBV5-1 and TRBJ2-5; D tentatively reads TRBD1 or TRBD2 (5 bases each). Trimming took off 5 bases at V and 5 bases at J, with 10 bases between the two ends. CDR1 and CDR2 (germline): SGHRS, YFSETQ. The CDR3 loop spans 12 amino acids. CDR3 protein: CASRRGWETQYF. In nucleotides, the CDR3 is TGCGCCAGCAGGAGGGGCTGGGAGACCCAGTACTTC. The full variable domain, rest sourced from reference TRBV5-1 and TRBJ2-5, is KAGVTQTPRYLIKTRGQQVTLSCSPISGHRSVSWYQQTPGQGLQFLFEYFSETQRNKGNFPGRFSGRQFSNSRSEMNVSTLELGDSALYLCASRRGWETQYFGPGTRLLVL.

The gene calls are TRBV5-1 and TRBJ2-7; possibly TRBD1 for D (7 bases). The CDR3 length is 16 residues. V lost 4 bases and J lost 0, with 17 bases in between. Germline CDR1 is SGHRS and CDR2 is YFSETQ. The CDR3 loop reads CASSQERQGGSYEQYF. In DNA, the CDR3 is TGCGCCAGCAGCCAAGAGCGGCAGGGGGGCTCCTACGAGCAGTACTTC.

At least ten counts were recorded for this clonotype. This chain uses TRBV5-1 with TRBJ2-2, with unresolved D. This CDR3 is built from 14 residues. V was clipped by 6 bases and J by 1 base, with 10 bases between them. Per germline, CDR1 SGHRS and CDR2 YFSETQ. The CDR3 reads CASNNFRNTGELFF. CDR3 sequence (DNA): TGCGCCAGCAATAATTTCCGGAACACCGGGGAGCTGTTTTTT.

In this sample, this clonotype turned up many times. J is TRBJ2-7 and V is TRBV11-3, with TRBD2 matching 7 bases. V gave up 4 bases and J gave up 6 bases; unmatched junction bases: 6. CDR1 and CDR2 (germline): SGHNT, YENEEA. CDR3 length: 13 amino acids. CDR3 sequence reads: CASSSPGRAEQYF. CDR3 coding DNA: TGTGCCAGCAGCTCACCAGGGAGGGCCGAGCAGTACTTC.

The chain is built from TRBV15 and TRBJ2-5, with 9 bases matching TRBD2. This CDR3 has 15 amino acids. Unmatched junction bases numbered 3, after V lost 4 bases and J lost 0 bases. CDR1 and CDR2 (germline): LNHNV, YYDKDF (reference sequence). The CDR3 DNA reads TGTGCCACCAGCAAAGGACTAGCGAACCAAGAGACCCAGTACTTC. It yields the protein CATSKGLANQETQYF.

The chain uses TRBV7-9 and TRBJ2-1; D unclear. CDR3 length: 13 residues. The germline CDR1 and CDR2 sequences are SEHNR and FQNEAQ (reference sequence). V was clipped by 4 bases and J by 10 bases, with 14 bases between them. Here the CDR3 reads CASSSRHSGEQFF. As DNA, the CDR3 is TGTGCCAGCAGCTCTCGGCATTCCGGCGAGCAGTTCTTC.

This clonotype was seen at least ten times. The gene calls are TRBV7-3 and TRBJ2-1; 8 bases are shared with TRBD2. J gave up 9 bases and V 5 bases, and 9 bases lay outside the gene matches. CDR3 size: 14 residues. Germline CDR1 and CDR2: SGHTA and FQGTGA. Here the CDR3 reads CASSPSGSQVEQFF. CDR3 in DNA: TGTGCCAGCAGCCCGAGCGGGAGTCAGGTTGAGCAGTTCTTC.

This clonotype was counted many times. The chain recombines TRBV7-3 with TRBJ1-6, with 9 bases that match TRBD1. CDR3 length equals 14 residues. CDR1 is SGHTA, CDR2 FQGTGA, per germline. The V gene end was trimmed by 3 bases and the J gene end by 10 bases; junction bases not matched to a gene: 4. For the CDR3, the DNA is TGTGCCAGCAGCTTCGGGACAGGGCGATCACCCCTCCACTTT. It yields the protein CASSFGTGRSPLHF.

This clonotype was observed many times. The J gene is TRBJ2-7, the V gene TRBV18, with 7 bases fitting TRBD1. Germline-derived CDR1 and CDR2 are KGHSH and LQKENI. The CDR3 is made up of 13 amino acids. Trimming removed 4 bases from V and 6 bases from J; junction bases left unmatched: 6. The CDR3 region has the DNA TGTGCCAGCTCACTCGGGACAGAGGGCGAGCAGTACTTC. Its translation: CASSLGTEGEQYF.

This clonotype showed up just once. The J gene is TRBJ2-3, the V gene TRBV12-3 or TRBV12-4; D remains unclear. V was cut by 5 bases and J by 2 bases, with 14 bases left in between. This CDR3 has 15 amino acids. Written as DNA, the CDR3 is TGTGCCAGCAGTCTCCGCGACACGTACACAGATACGCAGTATTTT. It codes for CASSLRDTYTDTQYF.

The table lists this clonotype with many counts. The chain links TRBV2 to TRBJ2-7, with no clear D. CDR3 size: 11 residues. V was shortened by 6 bases and J by 0 bases, with 3 bases between the two germline ends. Germline V gene sequence: CDR1 SNHLY, CDR2 FYNNEI. The CDR3 loop is CASRGSYEQYF. The CDR3 coding sequence is TGTGCCAGCAGGGGCTCCTACGAGCAGTACTTC.

This clonotype has ten or more counts. The chain is built from TRBV6-2 or TRBV6-3 and TRBJ1-5; D is uncertain. The V gene lost 4 bases and the J gene lost 5 bases, with 9 bases spanning the gap. The CDR3 sequence is 13 residues long. Germline loops: CDR1 MNHEY, CDR2 SVGEGT. CDR3 protein: CASSLQYDQPQHF. DNA for the CDR3: TGTGCCAGCAGTTTACAGTATGATCAGCCCCAGCATTTT.

This clonotype was seen a handful of times. The V call is TRBV29-1, the J call TRBJ2-4, with unresolved D. This CDR3 contains 11 residues. CDR1 and CDR2 (germline): SQVTM, ANQGSEA. V was clipped by 4 bases and J by 8 bases, with 9 bases between them. The CDR3 spells CSVAAPDIQYF. The CDR3 DNA reads as TGCAGCGTTGCGGCTCCGGACATTCAGTACTTC.

This clonotype was observed a few times. The chain links TRBV15 to TRBJ2-7, with TRBD2 identical over 10 bases. The CDR3 consists of 15 residues. Per germline, CDR1 LNHNV and CDR2 YYDKDF (reference sequence). V trimming: 2 bases; J trimming: 2 bases; junction bases outside the gene matches: 3. This chain's CDR3 is CATSRSLAGAYEQYF. CDR3 bases: TGTGCCACCAGCAGATCTCTAGCGGGAGCCTACGAGCAGTACTTC.

The CDR3 sequence is CASSYEGTMNTEAFF. CDR3 DNA sequence: TGTGCCAGCAGTTACGAGGGGACAATGAACACTGAAGCTTTCTTT. This chain connects TRBV6-5 to TRBJ1-1, with D possibly being TRBD1 (6 bases). The germline V gene encodes CDR1 MNHEY and CDR2 SVGAGI. The CDR3 length is 15 residues. V lost 2 bases to trimming and J lost 0 bases, with 10 bases between them.

At least ten counts were recorded for this clonotype. V usage is TRBV20-1 and J usage is TRBJ1-2; a possible D gene is TRBD1 (5 bases). There are 15 residues in the CDR3. The V gene's germline CDR1 is DFQATT and CDR2 SNEGSKA (reference sequence). The V end was cut by 0 bases, the J end by 4 bases, with 15 bases between. The chain's CDR3 is CSARDRDVASYGYTF. CDR3 nucleotide sequence: TGCAGTGCTAGAGATCGGGACGTAGCTTCCTATGGCTACACCTTC.